One and the same sample provided the 21 T cell receptor beta chains below, sequenced in a study of control samples from healthy donors and cancer patients. Profiling relied on immunoSEQ multiplex PCR, and the TCRdb table lists in-frame clones only, not all of them. This sample carries some 120,000 clones, more than 75% of them seen once, and the ten largest clones take roughly 2.8%. Sequences were obtained from blood. These receptors originate from a man in his sixties in good health.

The rearrangement uses TRBV29-1 and TRBJ1-2; 7 bases match TRBD1. With 7 bases clipped from V and 4 bases from J, the junction kept 9 bases outside the gene matches. In germline, CDR1 is SQVTM, CDR2 ANQGSEA. The CDR3 spans 13 residues. The CDR3 region has the DNA TGCAGCGCACAACAGGGGAGCTCCTATGGCTACACCTTC. It codes for CSAQQGSSYGYTF.

The gene calls are TRBV20-1 and TRBJ2-7, with 14 bases fitting TRBD2. In germline, CDR1 is DFQATT, CDR2 SNEGSKA (reference sequence). CDR3 size: 16 residues. J was trimmed by 1 base and V by 3 bases; bases with no gene match: 5. CDR3 in amino acids: CSASRGTSGGSYEQYF. CDR3 bases: TGCAGTGCTAGTCGTGGGACTAGCGGGGGATCCTACGAGCAGTACTTC.

This chain joins TRBV10-3 and TRBJ1-1, with TRBD1 as a possible D gene (6 bases). The V end lost 9 bases, the J end lost 1 base, and 12 bases lay between the germline ends. Germline CDR1 ENHRY, CDR2 SYGVKD. The CDR3 runs 13 residues. CDR3 sequence reads: CAIRPGQNTEAFF. The CDR3 DNA is TGTGCCATTCGACCGGGACAGAACACTGAAGCTTTCTTT.

J is TRBJ2-6 and V is TRBV11-2, with 7 nucleotides matching TRBD1. The CDR3 spans 20 residues. The V gene's germline CDR1 is SGHAT and CDR2 FQNNGV. With V trimmed by 0 bases and J by 2 bases, 13 bases remained unmatched. The CDR3 reads CASSLEGTAYSSPGANVLTF. The CDR3 DNA reads as TGTGCCAGCAGCTTAGAGGGGACAGCCTACTCCAGTCCTGGGGCCAACGTCCTGACTTTC.

This chain links TRBV19 with TRBJ1-1; TRBD1 matches at 11 bases. The CDR3 runs to 16 residues. V lost 3 bases and J lost 0; bases outside the gene matches: 3. CDR1 and CDR2 (germline): LNHDA, SQIVND (reference sequence). The CDR3 sequence is CASSMGTGGMNTEAFF. CDR3 DNA sequence: TGTGCCAGTAGTATGGGGACAGGGGGGATGAACACTGAAGCTTTCTTT.

Details on this clone: Other DNA sequences in the same sample also yield this CDR3. This chain connects TRBV9 to TRBJ1-1; D uncertain. Trimming cost V 4 bases and J 2 bases, with 9 bases left between them. CDR1 is SGDLS and CDR2 is YYNGEE in the germline V gene. CDR3 length: 13 amino acids. The CDR3 bases are TGTGCCAGCAGCCTAACGGGAAACACTGAAGCTTTCTTT. This codes for CASSLTGNTEAFF.

Details on this clone: Other DNA sequences in this specimen translate into the identical CDR3. The CDR3 DNA reads as TGTGCCAGCAGTTTCAGGGGAGAGACCCAGTACTTC. Amino acids: CASSFRGETQYF. This chain connects TRBV12-3 or TRBV12-4 to TRBJ2-5; perhaps TRBD1 as D (6 bases). The CDR3 loop spans 12 amino acids. V gave up 3 bases and J gave up 4 bases, with 6 bases separating them.

The gene calls are TRBV10-3 and TRBJ2-3; tentative D call: TRBD2 (5 bases). Germline values: CDR1 ENHRY, CDR2 SYGVKD. Trimming shortened V by 4 bases and J by 5 bases, and 19 bases separated the two germline ends. The CDR3 covers 16 residues. The CDR3 here is CAISVKGSLAGDTQYF. CDR3 DNA sequence: TGTGCCATCAGTGTTAAGGGATCGCTAGCTGGAGATACGCAGTATTTT.

The chain couples TRBV18 to TRBJ2-5, with D tentatively TRBD2 (5 bases). Per the germline V gene, CDR1 is KGHSH and CDR2 is LQKENI. The CDR3 consists of 14 residues. The V end lost 6 bases, the J end lost 4 bases, and 15 bases lay between the germline ends. The CDR3 DNA follows: TGTGCCAGCTCGCCCGAGAGGGTAGGAGAGACCCAGTACTTC. Encoded protein: CASSPERVGETQYF.

The J gene is TRBJ2-5, the V gene TRBV18, with D tentatively TRBD1 (5 bases). V was shortened by 2 bases and J by 1 base, with 14 bases between the two germline ends. Germline V gives CDR1 KGHSH, CDR2 LQKENI. The CDR3 consists of 16 residues. The CDR3: CASSPIVDRLQETQYF. The CDR3 region has the DNA TGTGCCAGCTCACCAATTGTTGACAGACTCCAAGAGACCCAGTACTTC.

The genes are TRBV4-1 and TRBJ1-1; D might be TRBD1 (6 bases). The CDR3 length is 16 residues. In germline, CDR1 is MGHRA, CDR2 YSYEKL. Deletions cut 4 bases from V and 0 bases from J, with 15 bases between. CDR3 in DNA: TGCGCCAGCAGCCCAGGGGTCCCCCATATGAACACTGAAGCTTTCTTT. Its translation: CASSPGVPHMNTEAFF.

CDR3 amino acids: CASSEDSGTGVYGYTF. The CDR3 nucleotides are TGTGCCAGCAGTGAAGACTCCGGGACAGGGGTTTACGGCTACACCTTC. This rearrangement joins TRBV6-1 to TRBJ1-2; 10 nucleotides line up with TRBD1. Germline V lookup: CDR1 MNHNS, CDR2 SASEGT. The CDR3 totals 16 residues. V trimming: 1 base; J trimming: 8 bases; junction bases outside the gene matches: 10.

This clone was counted once. DNA of the CDR3: TGTGCCAGCAGCCAAGTGCCACAGGGTAATGAGCAGTTCTTC. Encoded protein: CASSQVPQGNEQFF. V is TRBV3-1 (or the pseudogene TRBV3-2) and J is TRBJ2-1; D perhaps matches TRBD1 (6 bases). Trimming stripped 1 base from V and 7 bases from J, with 11 bases between. Germline CDR1 LGHDT, CDR2 YNNKEL (reference sequence). This CDR3 has 14 amino acids.

This sequence joins TRBV18 and TRBJ2-3; 10 bases are shared with TRBD1. The V segment lost 1 base and the J segment 8 bases; nucleotides outside the gene matches: 6. The CDR3 is made up of 15 amino acids. Germline V lookup: CDR1 KGHSH, CDR2 LQKENI. The CDR3 DNA reads TGTGCCAGCTCACCACTGGGGACAGGGGATGGTACGCAGTATTTT. It specifies CASSPLGTGDGTQYF.

The chain employs TRBV18 and TRBJ1-6; D not certain. V shed 4 bases and J shed 6 bases, with 19 bases lying between them. This CDR3 spans 17 amino acids. CDR1 KGHSH and CDR2 LQKENI come from the germline V gene. CDR3 sequence (DNA): TGTGCCAGCTCACTTCTTACAGAAATCCGGGCTAATTCACCCCTCCACTTT. It specifies CASSLLTEIRANSPLHF.

V gene TRBV28 combines with J gene TRBJ1-1, with D perhaps TRBD1 (5 bases). Deletions cut 4 bases from V and 0 bases from J, with 15 bases between. CDR3 length equals 16 residues. The germline CDR1 and CDR2 sequences are MDHEN and SYDVKM. CDR3 sequence: CASSWARQIMNTEAFF. CDR3 DNA: TGTGCCAGCAGTTGGGCCCGACAGATAATGAACACTGAAGCTTTCTTT. The entire variable domain, with the rest obtained from reference TRBV28 and TRBJ1-1, is as follows: DVKVTQSSRYLVKRTGEKVFLECVQDMDHENMFWYRQDPGLGLRLIYFSYDVKMKEKGDIPEGYSVSREKKERFSLILESASTNQTSMYLCASSWARQIMNTEAFFGQGTRLTVV.

The V call is TRBV14, the J call TRBJ2-6; D is uncertain. The germline V gene encodes CDR1 SGHDN and CDR2 FVKESK. Trimming removed 5 bases from V and 0 bases from J, with 11 bases in between. The CDR3 extends over 16 amino acids. This CDR3 is CASSGWLLSGANVLTF. CDR3 nucleotide sequence: TGTGCCAGCAGCGGATGGCTGCTCTCTGGGGCCAACGTCCTGACTTTC. Drawing the rest from reference TRBV14 and TRBJ2-6, the complete variable domain is EAGVTQFPSHSVIEKGQTVTLRCDPISGHDNLYWYRRVMGKEIKFLLHFVKESKQDESGMPNNRFLAERTGGTYSTLKVQPAELEDSGVYFCASSGWLLSGANVLTFGAGSRLTVL.

V and J are TRBV7-8 and TRBJ1-1, with no clear D. Trimming removed 6 bases at V and 5 bases at J, with 7 bases between. Germline values: CDR1 SGHVS, CDR2 FQNEAQ. This CDR3 contains 11 residues. In nucleotides, the CDR3 is TGTGCCAGCAGTTCCAGTACTGAAGCTTTCTTT. This translates into CASSSSTEAFF.

The rearrangement links TRBV7-7 to TRBJ2-2, with a possible D match to TRBD2 (6 bases). CDR1 and CDR2 (germline): SSHAT, FNYEAQ (reference sequence). The germline V and J ends were trimmed by 5 bases and 2 bases, with 15 bases remaining between them. The CDR3 loop spans 16 amino acids. Here the CDR3 reads CASSPRAGINTGELFF. CDR3 DNA sequence: TGTGCCAGCAGCCCAAGGGCGGGGATAAACACCGGGGAGCTGTTTTTT. The entire variable domain, with the rest obtained from reference TRBV7-7 and TRBJ2-2, is as follows: GAGVSQSPRYKVTKRGQDVTLRCDPISSHATLYWYQQALGQGPEFLTYFNYEAQPDKSGLPSDRFSAERPEGSISTLTIQRTEQRDSAMYRCASSPRAGINTGELFFGEGSRLTVL.

This chain connects TRBV6-6 to TRBJ1-2; D is ambiguous. The germline CDR1 and CDR2 sequences are MNHNY and SVGAGI (reference sequence). The CDR3 length is 14 residues. V lost 2 bases and J 8 bases, leaving 15 bases between the germline ends. CDR3 in amino acids: CASSYKREFGGYTF. The CDR3, as DNA: TGTGCCAGCAGTTACAAAAGGGAGTTTGGAGGCTACACCTTC.

The V gene is TRBV28, the J gene TRBJ1-4; D is possibly TRBD1 (6 bases). Germline assignment: CDR1 MDHEN and CDR2 SYDVKM. The CDR3 sequence is 16 residues long. Deletions cut 5 bases from V and 5 bases from J, with 18 bases between. The DNA of the CDR3 is TGTGCCAGCAGTCGCCAGGGGTATCTCCAGAATGAAAAACTGTTTTTT. Encoded protein: CASSRQGYLQNEKLFF.